The 9 T cell receptor beta chains in this list originate from one sample, sequenced in a study of shared clonotypes between healthy human individuals. Only CD45RO-negative cells positively selected for CCR7 counted as naive CD8 cells, so terminally differentiated effector memory CD45RA+ cells were excluded. Only in-frame clones appear in the TCRdb table, and some are missing; sequencing was by immunoSEQ multiplex PCR. The data hold roughly 570,000 clones, with about 98% observed a single time. The material sequenced was naive CD8+ T cells sorted from blood. The receptors originated from a man aged 25-45 years in good health.

The J gene is TRBJ2-1, the V gene TRBV19; no clear D gene. The CDR3 length is 13 residues. V lost 2 bases and J 5 bases, leaving 7 bases between the germline ends. Looked up from germline, CDR1 is LNHDA and CDR2 is SQIVND (reference sequence). The CDR3, as DNA: TGTGCCAGTAGTATAACCAGCAACAATGAGCAGTTCTTC. Encoded protein: CASSITSNNEQFF. The entire variable domain, with the rest obtained from reference TRBV19 and TRBJ2-1, is as follows: DGGITQSPKYLFRKEGQNVTLSCEQNLNHDAMYWYRQDPGQGLRLIYYSQIVNDFQKGDIAEGYSVSREKKESFPLTVTSAQKNPTAFYLCASSITSNNEQFFGPGTRLTVL.

V usage is TRBV10-2 and J usage is TRBJ2-5; no clear D. CDR1 and CDR2 from the germline V gene are WSHSY and SAAADI. The germline V and J ends were trimmed by 4 bases and 4 bases, with 10 bases remaining between them. The CDR3 runs to 13 residues. The CDR3 sequence: CASSVIRLETQYF. The DNA of the CDR3 is TGCGCCAGCAGTGTTATTCGTCTAGAGACCCAGTACTTC.

This clone was counted once. This chain connects TRBV29-1 to TRBJ2-1; D is perhaps TRBD2 (6 bases). V was pared by 8 bases and J by 0 bases, with 17 bases between. From germline, CDR1 is SQVTM and CDR2 ANQGSEA. CDR3 length: 15 amino acids. The CDR3 loop is CSSLGGPSSYNEQFF. CDR3 DNA sequence: TGCAGCTCCCTCGGAGGGCCGAGCTCCTACAATGAGCAGTTCTTC.

The chain uses TRBV7-9 and TRBJ2-3; D remains ambiguous. Trimming stripped 8 bases from V and 1 base from J, with 16 bases between. Germline values: CDR1 SEHNR, CDR2 FQNEAQ (reference sequence). The CDR3 spans 15 residues. CDR3 coding DNA: TGTGCCAGCGGCGAACTCCTCCGTGGCACAGATACGCAGTATTTT. This codes for CASGELLRGTDTQYF.

On this clone itself: The sample contains more than one DNA sequence encoding this CDR3. The chain uses TRBV5-6 and TRBJ2-7, with a tentative D call TRBD1 (6 bases). Trimming removed 2 bases at V and 3 bases at J, with 6 bases between. CDR3 length: 12 amino acids. In germline, CDR1 is SGHDT, CDR2 YYEEEE. The CDR3 nucleotides are TGTGCCAGCAGCTTAGGGGGCTACGAGCAGTACTTC. Translation: CASSLGGYEQYF.

The chain carries TRBV14 and TRBJ2-6, with 8 bases fitting TRBD1. This CDR3 region has 17 residues. Germline V gives CDR1 SGHDN, CDR2 FVKESK. The ends lost 1 base at V and 0 bases at J; junction bases unmatched: 2. The chain's CDR3 is CASSQVDRASGANVLTF. CDR3 nucleotides: TGTGCCAGCAGCCAAGTGGACAGGGCCTCTGGGGCCAACGTCCTGACTTTC.

The chain has TRBV7-9 and TRBJ2-5, with 10 bases aligning to TRBD1. The length of the CDR3 is 16 residues. Germline V gene data show CDR1 as SEHNR and CDR2 as FQNEAQ (reference sequence). After removal of 5 bases from V and 4 bases from J, the junction contained 10 bases not matched to a gene. Here the CDR3 DNA reads TGTGCCAGCAGCAAAACAACCCGGGACAGGGGAGAGACCCAGTACTTC. Translated, it gives CASSKTTRDRGETQYF.

This chain joins TRBV6-5 and TRBJ2-7; 7 positions agree with TRBD2. V lost 5 bases and J lost 6; bases outside the gene matches: 13. Germline lookup yields CDR1 MNHEY and CDR2 SVGAGI. The CDR3 covers 15 residues. Here the CDR3 reads CASSNPRRERLEQYF. CDR3 nucleotide sequence: TGTGCCAGCAGTAACCCCCGGCGGGAGAGGCTCGAGCAGTACTTC.

The chain joins TRBV4-1 to TRBJ2-2; TRBD2 agrees at 13 bases. The germline CDR1 and CDR2 sequences are MGHRA and YSYEKL. This CDR3 is built from 18 residues. V shed 1 base, J shed 7 bases, and the junction held 9 bases outside the gene matches. CDR3 coding DNA: TGCGCCAGCAGCCAAGGGCCGGGGACTAGCGGGACCGGCGGGGAGCTGTTTTTT. Translation: CASSQGPGTSGTGGELFF.